One sample yielded the 8 T cell receptor beta chains listed below, sequenced in a study of vaccination effects on CD4 cells after COVID-19. Their recognized antigens are unknown. The data were produced by immunoSEQ multiplex PCR, yet TCRdb's version contains in-frame clones alone and is incomplete. The sample consists of approximately 37,000 clones, approximately 72% of them appearing once. After less than twelve days in culture, the CD4+ T cells were isolated. Here the sequenced sample was CD4+ T cells from PBMCs cultured without peptide, taken before COVID-19 vaccination. Source of these receptors: a human donor who received a COVID-19 vaccine.

This chain connects TRBV6-5 to TRBJ2-7, with D tentatively TRBD1 or TRBD2 (5 bases each). Per the germline V gene, CDR1 is MNHEY and CDR2 is SVGAGI. The V end was cut by 0 bases, the J end by 2 bases, with 11 bases between. This CDR3 is built from 15 residues. In nucleotides, the CDR3 is TGTGCCAGCAGTTACTCGACGGGGACCACCTACGAGCAGTACTTC. Protein sequence: CASSYSTGTTYEQYF.

Worth noting for this clone: One junction end does not reproduce the germline sequence, and a read error may be involved. The chain employs TRBV7-7 and TRBJ2-5; TRBD2 agrees at 9 bases. This CDR3 region has 14 residues. Looked up from germline, CDR1 is SSHAT and CDR2 is FNYEAQ (reference sequence). The CDR3 nucleotides read TGTGCTAGCAGCCCTACTAGCGGGCGGGTGACCCAGTACTTC. Encoded protein: CASSPTSGRVTQYF.

This clone came up once. V and J are TRBV30 and TRBJ1-5; perhaps TRBD1 as D (5 bases). V dropped 0 bases and J dropped 4 bases, with 7 bases sitting between them. Germline CDR1 reads GTSNPN; CDR2 reads SVGIG (reference sequence). The CDR3 spans 13 residues. The CDR3 is CAWSVKGNQPQHF. The DNA for the CDR3 is TGTGCCTGGAGTGTGAAGGGGAATCAGCCCCAGCATTTT.

V is TRBV21-1 and J is TRBJ1-6; TRBD1, as called in the table, went unchecked against the DNA. TRBV21-1 is classified as a pseudogene. This CDR3 is built from 15 residues. DNA for the CDR3: TGTGCCAGCAGCAAGCGGGACAGCTATAATTCACCCCTCCACTTT. The encoded protein is CASSKRDSYNSPLHF.

The J gene is TRBJ2-1, the V gene TRBV6-5; D gene uncertain. The CDR3 contains 12 residues. Germline V lookup: CDR1 MNHEY, CDR2 SVGAGI. Trimming pared 5 bases from V and 2 bases from J, leaving 4 bases between. CDR3 in amino acids: CASSLTYNEQFF. The CDR3 DNA sequence: TGTGCCAGCAGTCTGACCTACAATGAGCAGTTCTTC.

This sequence joins TRBV3-1 (or the pseudogene TRBV3-2) and TRBJ1-3, with 10 bases identical to TRBD1. The CDR3 is 17 amino acids. Germline V lookup: CDR1 LGHDT, CDR2 YNNKEL (reference sequence). The V and J ends lost 0 bases and 2 bases, in that order; junction bases with no gene match: 4. The CDR3 DNA follows: TGTGCCAGCAGCCAAGATATCGGACAGGGGGCTGGAAACACCATATATTTT. Translation: CASSQDIGQGAGNTIYF.

The rearrangement joins TRBV7-6 to TRBJ2-7; 9 nucleotides line up with TRBD2. The CDR3 totals 17 residues. Germline V gene data show CDR1 as SGHVS and CDR2 as FNYEAQ. Trimming at V came to 5 bases and at J to 3 bases, leaving 14 bases not matched to a gene. The CDR3, as DNA: TGTGCCAGCAGCCTGGGGGCTAGCGGGACCTATGTCTACGAGCAGTACTTC. Protein: CASSLGASGTYVYEQYF.

This clone was picked up one time. In DNA form, the CDR3 reads TGTGCCAGCAGTTGGGGACAGGGTCAAGAGACCCAGTACTTC. It yields the protein CASSWGQGQETQYF. This chain links TRBV27 with TRBJ2-5; 9 bases align to TRBD1. This CDR3 spans 14 amino acids. CDR1 is MNHEY, CDR2 SMNVEV, per germline (reference sequence). The V and J ends lost 4 bases and 2 bases, in that order; junction bases with no gene match: 2.